These 18 T cell receptor beta chains were sequenced from one sample in a study of blood T cell repertoires in COVID-19. Profiling relied on immunoSEQ multiplex PCR, and the TCRdb table lists in-frame clones only, not all of them. The sample lists about 130,000 clones, around 80% occurring once. Sequencing was done on a sample of peripheral blood. All receptors come from a man aged 35-49 years with active or convalescent COVID-19.

In this sample, this clone turned up many times. The chain is built from TRBV3-1 (or the pseudogene TRBV3-2) and TRBJ2-7; perhaps TRBD2 as D (6 bases). The ends were cut back, 1 base at V and 7 bases at J, with 14 bases in the middle. Germline V gives CDR1 LGHDT, CDR2 YNNKEL (reference sequence). The CDR3 length is 14 residues. The CDR3 is CASSQAGSGREQYF. CDR3 sequence (DNA): TGTGCCAGCAGCCAAGCCGGGTCCGGGAGAGAGCAGTACTTC.

This clone was seen more than once but under ten times. The gene calls are TRBV30 and TRBJ1-1; 7 bases align to TRBD1. Unmatched junction bases numbered 8, after V lost 8 bases and J lost 5 bases. Per the germline V gene, CDR1 is GTSNPN and CDR2 is SVGIG (reference sequence). The CDR3 contains 12 residues. The CDR3 nucleotides read TGTGCCGGATTAACAGGGGTTACTGAAGCTTTCTTT. Amino acids: CAGLTGVTEAFF.

The chain has TRBV9 and TRBJ1-3; no firm D call. Trimming removed 0 bases at V and 1 base at J, with 8 bases between. CDR1 is SGDLS and CDR2 is YYNGEE in the germline V gene. The CDR3 length is 15 residues. The CDR3 sequence: CASSVEGGSGNTIYF. The CDR3 DNA sequence: TGTGCCAGCAGCGTAGAGGGAGGGTCTGGAAACACCATATATTTT. The whole variable domain, filled in from reference TRBV9 and TRBJ1-3, reads DSGVTQTPKHLITATGQRVTLRCSPRSGDLSVYWYQQSLDQGLQFLIQYYNGEERAKGNILERFSAQQFPDLHSELNLSSLELGDSALYFCASSVEGGSGNTIYFGEGSWLTVV.

V is TRBV9 and J is TRBJ1-1; TRBD1 aligns across 7 bases. The CDR3 is made up of 18 amino acids. Unmatched junction bases numbered 19, after V lost 4 bases and J lost 4 bases. Germline loops: CDR1 SGDLS, CDR2 YYNGEE. The CDR3 here is CASSPPPSRGGMVTEAFF. The DNA of the CDR3 is TGTGCCAGCAGCCCCCCACCCTCGAGAGGGGGCATGGTCACTGAAGCTTTCTTT. Together with reference TRBV9 and TRBJ1-1, the CDR3 gives the full variable domain: DSGVTQTPKHLITATGQRVTLRCSPRSGDLSVYWYQQSLDQGLQFLIQYYNGEERAKGNILERFSAQQFPDLHSELNLSSLELGDSALYFCASSPPPSRGGMVTEAFFGQGTRLTVV.

V gene TRBV19 combines with J gene TRBJ1-5, with 8 bases lining up with TRBD1. V dropped 7 bases and J dropped 6; count of bases not matched to a gene: 5. CDR1 and CDR2 from the germline V gene are LNHDA and SQIVND (reference sequence). The CDR3 totals 13 residues. This CDR3 is CASTGQGSQPQHF. CDR3 DNA: TGTGCCAGTACCGGACAGGGCAGTCAGCCCCAGCATTTT.

V is TRBV5-6 and J is TRBJ2-2; 9 nucleotides line up with TRBD2. Germline CDR1 reads SGHDT; CDR2 reads YYEEEE. Trimming at V came to 4 bases and at J to 6 bases, leaving 10 bases not matched to a gene. The CDR3 sequence is 16 residues long. CDR3 bases: TGTGCCAGCAGCGGCGGACTAGCGAGAATCCCCGGGGAGCTGTTTTTT. Its translation is CASSGGLARIPGELFF.

The chain employs TRBV2 and TRBJ1-1, with D unclear. Looked up from germline, CDR1 is SNHLY and CDR2 is FYNNEI. The CDR3 is made up of 11 amino acids. The CDR3 bases are TGTGCAACACTCCGGGGCACTGAAGCTTTCTTT. It is translated as CATLRGTEAFF.

This chain connects TRBV6-5 to TRBJ2-2; 7 positions match TRBD2. Germline assignment: CDR1 MNHEY and CDR2 SVGAGI. V lost 7 bases and J lost 5; bases outside the gene matches: 7. The CDR3 has 14 amino acids. Here the CDR3 reads CASISGGGTGELFF. For the CDR3, the DNA is TGTGCCAGCATTTCGGGAGGAGGTACCGGGGAGCTGTTTTTT.

The rearrangement links TRBV4-3 to TRBJ1-5; D not resolved. From germline, CDR1 is LGHNA and CDR2 YSLEER. V was pared by 0 bases and J by 9 bases, with 9 bases between. The CDR3 has 13 residues. DNA of the CDR3: TGCGCCAGCAGCCAAGATGAGTATGGGCCCCAGCATTTT. It encodes CASSQDEYGPQHF.

The chain's CDR3 is CAWGRGEQYF. CDR3 sequence (DNA): TGTGCCTGGGGACGGGGCGAGCAGTACTTC. The chain joins TRBV30 to TRBJ2-7, with D maybe TRBD2 (5 bases). Trimming pared 5 bases from V and 6 bases from J, leaving 8 bases between. Germline CDR1 reads GTSNPN; CDR2 reads SVGIG (reference sequence). This CDR3 spans 10 amino acids.

The chain uses TRBV6-2 or TRBV6-3 and TRBJ1-5, with a weak D call TRBD1 (5 bases). The V end lost 6 bases, the J end lost 5 bases, and 26 bases lay between the germline ends. Germline V gene sequence: CDR1 MNHEY, CDR2 SVGEGT. This CDR3 is built from 18 residues. The CDR3 loop is CASSDRGVRGRGYQPQHF. The CDR3 region has the DNA TGTGCCAGCAGCGACCGAGGGGTCCGGGGACGGGGGTATCAGCCCCAGCATTTT.

This rearrangement joins TRBV27 to TRBJ1-1; D is uncertain. The CDR3 has 14 residues. CDR1 and CDR2 from the germline V gene are MNHEY and SMNVEV (reference sequence). The V gene lost 5 bases and the J gene lost 0 bases, with 10 bases spanning the gap. CDR3 DNA: TGTGCCAGCAGTCCCATAACGGTGAACACTGAAGCTTTCTTT. The encoded protein is CASSPITVNTEAFF.

This chain joins TRBV5-4 and TRBJ2-1; D might be TRBD1 (6 bases). This CDR3 has 15 residues. The V and J ends lost 4 bases and 4 bases respectively, with 15 bases between them. Germline V gene data show CDR1 as SGHNT and CDR2 as YYREEE (reference sequence). The DNA for the CDR3 is TGTGCCAGCAGCCCTGGGGCACAGGGATACAATGAGCAGTTCTTC. This gives the protein CASSPGAQGYNEQFF.

V gene TRBV5-6 combines with J gene TRBJ1-2; D possibly corresponds to TRBD1 (5 bases). The CDR3 extends over 16 amino acids. The germline gives CDR1 SGHDT, CDR2 YYEEEE. Trimming shortened V by 6 bases and J by 1 base, and 19 bases separated the two germline ends. Here the CDR3 DNA reads TGTGCCAGCAAAACGGATATGACAGTACTTAACTATGGCTACACCTTC. Its translation is CASKTDMTVLNYGYTF.

This sequence joins TRBV11-2 and TRBJ1-3; 8 bases match TRBD1. The V gene end was trimmed by 4 bases and the J gene end by 5 bases; junction bases not matched to a gene: 4. Germline V gene data show CDR1 as SGHAT and CDR2 as FQNNGV. This CDR3 comprises 14 residues. Here the CDR3 DNA reads TGTGCCAGCAGCTCCGGACAGGGAAGAAACACCATATATTTT. It encodes CASSSGQGRNTIYF.

The sample holds many counts of this clone. The chain has TRBV5-1 and TRBJ1-2; D is ambiguous. Between the trimmed V and J ends, which lost 4 bases and 0 bases, there was a span of 10 bases. In germline, CDR1 is SGHRS, CDR2 YFSETQ. The CDR3 runs 14 residues. CDR3 amino acids: CASSSGSANYGYTF. The CDR3 DNA reads as TGCGCCAGCAGCAGCGGGAGTGCTAACTATGGCTACACCTTC.

The chain is built from TRBV7-2 and TRBJ2-2, with 8 bases identical to TRBD1. Germline assignment: CDR1 SGHTA and CDR2 FQGNSA. The CDR3 contains 18 residues. Trimming took 1 base from V and 7 from J; bases not matched to a gene: 14. The CDR3: CASSLDSGRGRNGGELFF. The CDR3 coding sequence is TGTGCCAGCAGCTTAGATTCGGGCAGGGGGCGAAACGGCGGGGAGCTGTTTTTT.

Comments on this clone: Its ends do not fully match the called genes, so a read error is possible. This chain joins TRBV10-3 and TRBJ2-1; D is uncertain. This CDR3 is 11 amino acids long. Germline V gene sequence: CDR1 ENHRY, CDR2 SYGVKD. The CDR3 nucleotides are TGTGCCATCAGTGAGTCGTCGGCGGTCCTCTTC. As protein: CAISESSAVLF.